This T cell receptor beta chain was recovered during a study of T cells in tumors after PD-1 blockade. For the study at large: Prior checkpoint blockade, systemic immunosuppressant use, or anti-cancer therapy within 4 weeks excluded patients.

This CDR3 contains 16 residues. Germline-derived CDR1 and CDR2 are SGDLS and YYNGEE. Trimming took 3 bases from V and 0 from J; bases not matched to a gene: 2. Only in-frame clones appear in the TCRdb table, and some are missing; sequencing was by immunoSEQ multiplex PCR. The data hold roughly 35,000 clones, with 55% to 80% observed a single time. This clone was detected a few times. The rearrangement links TRBV9 to TRBJ2-1; TRBD1 matches at 11 bases. The receptor comes from a human donor with basal cell carcinoma. The sequencing here drew on PBMCs, taken after anti-PD-1 treatment. The CDR3 is CASSAGTGGSYNEQFF. The DNA for the CDR3 is TGTGCCAGCAGCGCCGGGACAGGGGGCTCCTACAATGAGCAGTTCTTC.